This T cell receptor (beta chain) is from a study of human T cells and chemical hapten exposure. The study used a library that attached unique molecular identifiers to individual cDNA molecules. TCRdb analysed the RACE reads with MiXCR anew, one entry per CDR3 protein. The table has around 360,000 distinct CDR3 sequences, about 6.9% seen once. This clonotype was found a few times. Its antigen is unknown. Study-wide results and limits: Expanded TCRs clustered into significantly more large CDR3 similarity groups than controls, the analysis revealed.

Documented time point: patch test 2, 6 weeks after DPC sensitization. Treatment defined: therapeutic diphenylcyclopropenone sensitization with weekly scalp DPC. This CDR3 has 13 residues. V was cut by 5 bases and J by 2 bases, with 9 bases left in between. Germline values: CDR1 KGHSH, CDR2 LQKENI. This material consisted of whole blood, taken in connection with sensitization to the hapten diphenylcyclopropenone (DPC). V and J are TRBV18 and TRBJ2-5; D not certain. This TCR came from a woman aged 18-29 years with alopecia areata. Some clones in this sample may be carry-over from other donors' samples. The CDR3 DNA sequence: TGTGCCAGCTCAGCCACCGCTCAAGAGACCCAGTACTTC. Its protein is CASSATAQETQYF.